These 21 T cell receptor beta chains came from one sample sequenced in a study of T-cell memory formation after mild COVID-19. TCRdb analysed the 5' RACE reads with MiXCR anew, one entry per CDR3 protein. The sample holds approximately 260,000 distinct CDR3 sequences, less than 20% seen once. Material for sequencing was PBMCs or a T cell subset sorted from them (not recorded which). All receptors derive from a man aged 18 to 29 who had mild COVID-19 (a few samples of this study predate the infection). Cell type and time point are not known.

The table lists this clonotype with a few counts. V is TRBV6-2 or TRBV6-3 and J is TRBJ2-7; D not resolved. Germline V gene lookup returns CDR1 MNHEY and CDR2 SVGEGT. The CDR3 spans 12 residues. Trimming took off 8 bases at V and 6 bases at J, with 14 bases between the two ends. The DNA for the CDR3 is TGTGCCAGCGCCGAGAGTTGGGGCGAGCAGTACTTC. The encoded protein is CASAESWGEQYF.

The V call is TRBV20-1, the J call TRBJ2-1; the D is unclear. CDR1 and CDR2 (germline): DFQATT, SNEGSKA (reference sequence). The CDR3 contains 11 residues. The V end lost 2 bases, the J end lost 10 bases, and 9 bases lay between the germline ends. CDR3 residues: CSARNRREQFF. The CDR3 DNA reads TGCAGTGCTAGAAACAGACGGGAGCAGTTCTTC.

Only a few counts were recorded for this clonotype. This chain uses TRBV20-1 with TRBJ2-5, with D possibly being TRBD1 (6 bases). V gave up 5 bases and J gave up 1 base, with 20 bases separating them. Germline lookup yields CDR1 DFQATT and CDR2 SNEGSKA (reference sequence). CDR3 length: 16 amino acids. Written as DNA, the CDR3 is TGCAGTGCTCAACGGACAGCGTCTACGATCCAAGAGACCCAGTACTTC. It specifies CSAQRTASTIQETQYF.

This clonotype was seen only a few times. CDR3 loop: CASSSGPTQPQHF. The CDR3 DNA reads TGTGCCAGCAGTTCCGGCCCGACTCAGCCCCAGCATTTT. The chain couples TRBV6-2 or TRBV6-3 to TRBJ1-5; D gene unclear. This CDR3 comprises 13 residues. Germline V lookup: CDR1 MNHEY, CDR2 SVGEGT. V was pared by 4 bases and J by 6 bases, with 10 bases between.

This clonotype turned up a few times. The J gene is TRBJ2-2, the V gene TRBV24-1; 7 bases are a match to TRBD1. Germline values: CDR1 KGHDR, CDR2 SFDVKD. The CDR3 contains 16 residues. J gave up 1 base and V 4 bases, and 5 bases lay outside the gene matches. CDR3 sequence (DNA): TGTGCCACCAGTGACCCCAGACAGGGGAACACCGGGGAGCTGTTTTTT. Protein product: CATSDPRQGNTGELFF.

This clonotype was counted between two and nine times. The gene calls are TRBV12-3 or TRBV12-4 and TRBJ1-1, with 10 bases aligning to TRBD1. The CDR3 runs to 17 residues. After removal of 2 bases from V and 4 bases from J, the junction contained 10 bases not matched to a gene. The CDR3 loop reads CASSLIRTGGRVTEAFF. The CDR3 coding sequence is TGTGCCAGCAGTTTAATTAGGACAGGGGGTCGGGTCACTGAAGCTTTCTTT.

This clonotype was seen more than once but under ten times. CDR3 loop: CASSSGHYGYTF. CDR3 nucleotide sequence: TGTGCCAGCAGCTCCGGACACTATGGCTACACCTTC. This chain joins TRBV7-2 and TRBJ1-2; D unresolved. The CDR3 totals 12 residues. V dropped 4 bases and J dropped 3 bases, with 6 bases sitting between them. Germline-derived CDR1 and CDR2 are SGHTA and FQGNSA.

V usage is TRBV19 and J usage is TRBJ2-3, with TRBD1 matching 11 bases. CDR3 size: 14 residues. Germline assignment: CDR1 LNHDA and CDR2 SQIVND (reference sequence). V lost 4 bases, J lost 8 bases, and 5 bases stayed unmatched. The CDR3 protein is CASSTGQGAGTQYF. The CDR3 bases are TGTGCCAGTAGTACCGGACAGGGGGCGGGTACGCAGTATTTT.

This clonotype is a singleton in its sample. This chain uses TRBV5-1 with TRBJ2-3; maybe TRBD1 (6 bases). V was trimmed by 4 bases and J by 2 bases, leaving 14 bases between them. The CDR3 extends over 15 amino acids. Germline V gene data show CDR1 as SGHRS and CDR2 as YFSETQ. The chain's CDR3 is CASSPRGLATDTQYF. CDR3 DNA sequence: TGCGCCAGCAGCCCCAGGGGCCTAGCCACAGATACGCAGTATTTT.

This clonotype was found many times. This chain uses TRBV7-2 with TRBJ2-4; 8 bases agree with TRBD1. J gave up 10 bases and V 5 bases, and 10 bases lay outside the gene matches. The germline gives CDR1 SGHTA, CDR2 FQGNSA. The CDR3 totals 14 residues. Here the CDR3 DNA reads TGTGCCAGCAGCCCACCGGGGACAGGTCATATTCAGTACTTC. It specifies CASSPPGTGHIQYF.

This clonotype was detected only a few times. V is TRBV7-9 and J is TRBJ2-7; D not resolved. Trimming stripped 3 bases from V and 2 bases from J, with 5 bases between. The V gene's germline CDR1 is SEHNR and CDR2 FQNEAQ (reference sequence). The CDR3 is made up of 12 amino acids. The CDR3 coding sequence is TGTGCCAGCAGCTTCTCCACCTACGAGCAGTACTTC. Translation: CASSFSTYEQYF.

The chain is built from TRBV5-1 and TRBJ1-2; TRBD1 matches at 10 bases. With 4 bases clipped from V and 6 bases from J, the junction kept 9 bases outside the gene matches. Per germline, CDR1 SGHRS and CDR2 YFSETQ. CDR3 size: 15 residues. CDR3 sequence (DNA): TGCGCCAGCAGCCCCACCGGGACAGGGGCGGATGGCTACACCTTC. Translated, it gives CASSPTGTGADGYTF. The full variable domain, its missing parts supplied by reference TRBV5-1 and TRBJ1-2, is KAGVTQTPRYLIKTRGQQVTLSCSPISGHRSVSWYQQTPGQGLQFLFEYFSETQRNKGNFPGRFSGRQFSNSRSEMNVSTLELGDSALYLCASSPTGTGADGYTFGSGTRLTVV.

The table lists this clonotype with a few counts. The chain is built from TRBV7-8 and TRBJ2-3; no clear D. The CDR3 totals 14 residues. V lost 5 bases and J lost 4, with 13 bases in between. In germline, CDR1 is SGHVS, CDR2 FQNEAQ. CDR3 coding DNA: TGTGCCAGCAGCCTCATCGAAGCCTCAGATACGCAGTATTTT. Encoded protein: CASSLIEASDTQYF.

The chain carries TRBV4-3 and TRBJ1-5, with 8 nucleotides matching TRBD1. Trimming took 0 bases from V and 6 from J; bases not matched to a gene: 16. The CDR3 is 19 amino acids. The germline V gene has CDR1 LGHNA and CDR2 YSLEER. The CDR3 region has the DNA TGCGCCAGCAGCCAAGATCTGGACAGGGAGTTCGGTCAGCGTCAGCCCCAGCATTTT. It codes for CASSQDLDREFGQRQPQHF.

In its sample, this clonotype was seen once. CDR3 DNA sequence: TGTGCCTACGCGGGGTTTCACACCGGGGAGCTGTTTTTT. Protein product: CAYAGFHTGELFF. The chain combines TRBV30 with TRBJ2-2, with a weak D call TRBD2 (6 bases). The CDR3 spans 13 residues. Looked up from germline, CDR1 is GTSNPN and CDR2 is SVGIG (reference sequence). Trimming left V 7 bases short and J 3 bases short, with 12 bases between.

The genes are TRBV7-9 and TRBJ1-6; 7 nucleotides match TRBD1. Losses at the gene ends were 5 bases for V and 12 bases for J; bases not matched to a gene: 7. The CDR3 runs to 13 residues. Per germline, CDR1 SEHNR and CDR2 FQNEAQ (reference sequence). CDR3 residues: CASSREGALPLHF. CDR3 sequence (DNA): TGTGCCAGCAGCCGAGAGGGGGCTTTACCCCTCCACTTT.

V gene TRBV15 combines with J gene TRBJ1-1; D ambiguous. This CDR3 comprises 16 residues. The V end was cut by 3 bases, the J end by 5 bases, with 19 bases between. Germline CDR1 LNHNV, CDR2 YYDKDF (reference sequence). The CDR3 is CATSSPGHRGRTEAFF. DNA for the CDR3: TGTGCCACCAGCAGTCCGGGCCACCGTGGACGGACTGAAGCTTTCTTT.

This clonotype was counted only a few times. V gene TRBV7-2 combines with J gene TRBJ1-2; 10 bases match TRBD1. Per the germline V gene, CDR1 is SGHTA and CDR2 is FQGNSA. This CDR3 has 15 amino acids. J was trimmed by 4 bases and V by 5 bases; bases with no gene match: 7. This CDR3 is CASSPSGDRGYGYTF. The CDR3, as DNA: TGTGCCAGCAGCCCCTCGGGGGACAGGGGCTATGGCTACACCTTC.

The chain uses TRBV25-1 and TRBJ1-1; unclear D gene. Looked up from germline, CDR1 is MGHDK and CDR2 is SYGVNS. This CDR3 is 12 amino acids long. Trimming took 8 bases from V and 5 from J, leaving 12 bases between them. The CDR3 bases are TGTGCCAGCGTAATTGATGGGACTGAAGCTTTCTTT. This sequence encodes CASVIDGTEAFF.

CDR3 sequence: CASSYGQGSEAFF. Written as DNA, the CDR3 is TGTGCCAGCAGTTACGGTCAGGGTTCTGAAGCTTTCTTT. The gene calls are TRBV6-6 and TRBJ1-1, with D perhaps TRBD1 (5 bases). The germline CDR1 and CDR2 sequences are MNHNY and SVGAGI (reference sequence). CDR3 length: 13 residues. V lost 2 bases and J 6 bases, leaving 10 bases between the germline ends.

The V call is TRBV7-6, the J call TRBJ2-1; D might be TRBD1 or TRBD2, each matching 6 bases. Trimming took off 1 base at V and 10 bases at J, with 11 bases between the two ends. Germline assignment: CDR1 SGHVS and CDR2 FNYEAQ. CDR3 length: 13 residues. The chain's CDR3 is CASSLVGGWEQFF. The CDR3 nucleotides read TGTGCCAGCAGCTTAGTCGGGGGCTGGGAGCAGTTCTTC.